The T cell receptor beta chain under discussion was sequenced for a study of response to subunit inactivated influenza vaccine. Each CDR3 protein gets one entry after TCRdb re-called the RT-PCR reads with MiXCR. The repertoire holds around 750,000 distinct CDR3 sequences, less than 25% seen once, with 10% to 13% in the top ten. General observations from the study: Each seasonal flu vaccination may recruit only limited new T cells, authors suggested.

This clonotype was recorded only once. What it recognizes is unknown. Looked up from germline, CDR1 is DFQATT and CDR2 is SNEGSKA (reference sequence). The V and J ends lost 3 bases and 9 bases, in that order; junction bases with no gene match: 8. CDR3 size: 14 residues. The rearrangement links TRBV20-1 to TRBJ2-7, with 13 bases matching TRBD2. The receptor comes from a man aged 45-60 years who received an inactivated influenza vaccine. The sample was PBMCs from blood, taken roughly 5 days after vaccination. In nucleotides, the CDR3 is TGCAGTGCTAGGGGACTAGCGGGGATTGAGGTGCAGTACTTC. It is translated as CSARGLAGIEVQYF.